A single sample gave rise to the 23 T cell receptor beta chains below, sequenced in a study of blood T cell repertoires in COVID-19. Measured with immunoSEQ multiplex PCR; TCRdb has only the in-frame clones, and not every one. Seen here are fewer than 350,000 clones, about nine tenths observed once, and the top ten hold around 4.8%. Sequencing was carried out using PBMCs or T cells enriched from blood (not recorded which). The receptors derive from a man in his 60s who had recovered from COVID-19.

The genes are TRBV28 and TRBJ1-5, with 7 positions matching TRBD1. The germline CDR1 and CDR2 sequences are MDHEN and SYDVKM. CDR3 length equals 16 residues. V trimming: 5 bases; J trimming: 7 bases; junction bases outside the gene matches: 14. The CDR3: CASSQSRQGRGQPQHF. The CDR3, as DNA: TGTGCCAGCAGTCAGTCCCGACAGGGTCGAGGACAGCCCCAGCATTTT.

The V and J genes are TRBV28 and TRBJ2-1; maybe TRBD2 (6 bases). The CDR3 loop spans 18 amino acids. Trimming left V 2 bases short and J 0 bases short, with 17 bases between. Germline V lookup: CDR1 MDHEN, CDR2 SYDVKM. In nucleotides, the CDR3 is TGTGCCAGCAGTTTACAGGGTCTAGCGTCGAGCTCCTACAATGAGCAGTTCTTC. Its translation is CASSLQGLASSSYNEQFF.

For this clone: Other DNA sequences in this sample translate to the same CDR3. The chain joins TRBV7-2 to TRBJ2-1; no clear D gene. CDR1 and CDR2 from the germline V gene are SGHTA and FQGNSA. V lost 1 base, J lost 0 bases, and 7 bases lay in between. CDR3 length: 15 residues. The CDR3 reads CASSLGPSSYNEQFF. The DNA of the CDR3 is TGTGCCAGCAGCTTAGGCCCCAGCTCCTACAATGAGCAGTTCTTC. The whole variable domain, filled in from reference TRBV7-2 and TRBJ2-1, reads GAGVSQSPSNKVTEKGKDVELRCDPISGHTALYWYRQSLGQGLEFLIYFQGNSAPDKSGLPSDRFSAERTGGSVSTLTIQRTQQEDSAVYLCASSLGPSSYNEQFFGPGTRLTVL.

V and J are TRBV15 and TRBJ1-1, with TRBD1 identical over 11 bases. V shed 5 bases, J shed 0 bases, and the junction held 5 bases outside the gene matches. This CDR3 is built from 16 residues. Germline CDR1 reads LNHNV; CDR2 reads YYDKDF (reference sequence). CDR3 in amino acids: CATSPRTGGLNTEAFF. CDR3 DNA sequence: TGTGCCACCAGCCCCCGGACAGGGGGCTTGAACACTGAAGCTTTCTTT.

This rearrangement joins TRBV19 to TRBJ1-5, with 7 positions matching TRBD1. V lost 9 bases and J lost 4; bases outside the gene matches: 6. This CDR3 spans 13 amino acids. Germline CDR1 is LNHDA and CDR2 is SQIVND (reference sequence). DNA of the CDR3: TGTGCCAGCACGGGACAGACAAATCAGCCCCAGCATTTT. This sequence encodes CASTGQTNQPQHF.

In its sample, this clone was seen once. The CDR3 sequence: CASSFSKGHGGSYEQYF. CDR3 in DNA: TGTGCCAGCAGTTTCTCCAAGGGACACGGCGGCTCCTACGAGCAGTACTTC. This sequence joins TRBV6-2 or TRBV6-3 and TRBJ2-7, with D perhaps matching TRBD1 (6 bases). With 4 bases removed from V and 0 bases from J, the gap between germline ends came to 19 bases. Germline V CDR1 and CDR2: MNHEY, SVGEGT. The CDR3 contains 17 residues.

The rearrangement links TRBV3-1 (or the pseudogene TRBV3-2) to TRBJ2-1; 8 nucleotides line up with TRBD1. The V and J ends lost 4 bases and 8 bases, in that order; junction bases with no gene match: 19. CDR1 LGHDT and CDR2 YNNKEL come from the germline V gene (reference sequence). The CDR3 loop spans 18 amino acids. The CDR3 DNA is TGTGCCAGCAGCCCGAAACTTTTCCGGGGACAGGCCCTTCATGAGCAGTTCTTC. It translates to CASSPKLFRGQALHEQFF.

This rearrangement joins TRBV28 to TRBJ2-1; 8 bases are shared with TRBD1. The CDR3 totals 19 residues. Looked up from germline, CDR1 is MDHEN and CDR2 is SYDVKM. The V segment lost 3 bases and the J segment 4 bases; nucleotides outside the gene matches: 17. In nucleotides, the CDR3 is TGTGCCAGCAGTTTTACAGGGGGGAGAGGGCAGGGTAGTTACAATGAGCAGTTCTTC. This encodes CASSFTGGRGQGSYNEQFF.

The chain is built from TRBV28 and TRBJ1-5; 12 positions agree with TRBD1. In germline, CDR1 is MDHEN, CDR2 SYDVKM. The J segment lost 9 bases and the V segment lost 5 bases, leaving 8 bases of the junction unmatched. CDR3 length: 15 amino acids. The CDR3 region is CASSVGQGALRPQHF. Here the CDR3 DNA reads TGTGCCAGCAGTGTGGGACAGGGGGCTTTGCGGCCCCAGCATTTT.

This CDR3 is CASSLTAPGTGDEKLFF. DNA for the CDR3: TGCGCCAGCAGCTTAACAGCCCCCGGGACAGGGGACGAAAAACTGTTTTTT. The J gene is TRBJ1-4, the V gene TRBV5-1; TRBD1 matches at 10 bases. The J segment lost 8 bases and the V segment lost 2 bases, leaving 12 bases of the junction unmatched. The V gene's germline CDR1 is SGHRS and CDR2 YFSETQ. The CDR3 loop spans 17 amino acids.

The CDR3: CTRYRGHTGELFF. CDR3 bases: TGCACCCGCTACCGAGGGCACACCGGGGAGCTGTTTTTT. The rearrangement joins TRBV1 to TRBJ2-2; TRBD2 is the table's D call and was not checked against the DNA. TRBV1 has pseudogene status. CDR3 length equals 13 residues.

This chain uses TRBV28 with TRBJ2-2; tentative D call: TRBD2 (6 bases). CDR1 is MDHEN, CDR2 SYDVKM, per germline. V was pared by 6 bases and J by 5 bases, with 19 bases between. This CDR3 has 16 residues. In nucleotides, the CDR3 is TGTGCCAGCAGCTCCTCCACTAGCAGAGGGACCGGGGAGCTGTTTTTT. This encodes CASSSSTSRGTGELFF.

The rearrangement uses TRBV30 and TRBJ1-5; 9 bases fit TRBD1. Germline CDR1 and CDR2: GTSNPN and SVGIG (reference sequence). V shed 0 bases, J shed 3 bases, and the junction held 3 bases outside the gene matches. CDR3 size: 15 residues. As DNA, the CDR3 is TGTGCCTGGAGTGTACGGGACAGGGCCAATCAGCCCCAGCATTTT. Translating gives CAWSVRDRANQPQHF.

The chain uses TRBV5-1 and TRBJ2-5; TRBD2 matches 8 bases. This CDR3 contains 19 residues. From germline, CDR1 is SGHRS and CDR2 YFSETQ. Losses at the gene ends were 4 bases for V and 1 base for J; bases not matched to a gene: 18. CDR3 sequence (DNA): TGCGCCAGCAGCCGGAGGCCGCAGGGTACGAGCGGGAGCCAAGAGACCCAGTACTTC. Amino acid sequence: CASSRRPQGTSGSQETQYF.

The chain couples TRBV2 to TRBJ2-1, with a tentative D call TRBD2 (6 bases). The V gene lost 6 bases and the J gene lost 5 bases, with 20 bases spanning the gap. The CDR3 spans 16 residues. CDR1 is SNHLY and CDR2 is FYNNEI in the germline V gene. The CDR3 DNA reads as TGTGCCAGCAGAGAGGGCGCGGGAACCCTTAACAATGAGCAGTTCTTC. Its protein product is CASREGAGTLNNEQFF.

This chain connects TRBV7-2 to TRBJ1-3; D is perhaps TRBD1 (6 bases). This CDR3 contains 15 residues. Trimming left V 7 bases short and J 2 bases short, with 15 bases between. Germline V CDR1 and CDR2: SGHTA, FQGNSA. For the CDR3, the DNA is TGTGCCAGCACCAATCGTCAGGGGCCTGGAAACACCATATATTTT. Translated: CASTNRQGPGNTIYF.

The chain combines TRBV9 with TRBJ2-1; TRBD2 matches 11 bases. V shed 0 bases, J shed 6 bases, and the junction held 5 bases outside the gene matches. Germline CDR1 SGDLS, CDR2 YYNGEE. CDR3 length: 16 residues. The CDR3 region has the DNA TGTGCCAGCAGCGTAGGCCGACTAGCGGGAAGCAATGAGCAGTTCTTC. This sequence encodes CASSVGRLAGSNEQFF.

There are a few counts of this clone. Here the CDR3 reads CASSFRTSVNTGELFF. In DNA form, the CDR3 reads TGTGCCAGCAGCTTTCGGACTAGCGTGAACACCGGGGAGCTGTTTTTT. This chain uses TRBV13 with TRBJ2-2, with 9 bases matching TRBD2. Germline-derived CDR1 and CDR2 are PRHDT and FYEKMQ (reference sequence). CDR3 length equals 16 residues. V trimming: 3 bases; J trimming: 1 base; junction bases outside the gene matches: 3. Based on the CDR3 plus reference TRBV13 and TRBJ2-2, the full variable domain is AAGVIQSPRHLIKEKRETATLKCYPIPRHDTVYWYQQGPGQDPQFLISFYEKMQSDKGSIPDRFSAQQFSDYHSELNMSSLELGDSALYFCASSFRTSVNTGELFFGEGSRLTVL.

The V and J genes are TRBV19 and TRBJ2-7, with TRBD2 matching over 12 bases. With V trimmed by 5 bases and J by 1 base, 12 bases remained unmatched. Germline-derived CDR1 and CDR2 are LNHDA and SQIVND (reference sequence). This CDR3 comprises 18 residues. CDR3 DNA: TGTGCCAGTAGTGTGACTAGCGGGAGAGGTAGGAGGTCCTACGAGCAGTACTTC. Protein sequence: CASSVTSGRGRRSYEQYF. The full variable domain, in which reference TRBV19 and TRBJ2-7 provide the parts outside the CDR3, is DGGITQSPKYLFRKEGQNVTLSCEQNLNHDAMYWYRQDPGQGLRLIYYSQIVNDFQKGDIAEGYSVSREKKESFPLTVTSAQKNPTAFYLCASSVTSGRGRRSYEQYFGPGTRLTVT.

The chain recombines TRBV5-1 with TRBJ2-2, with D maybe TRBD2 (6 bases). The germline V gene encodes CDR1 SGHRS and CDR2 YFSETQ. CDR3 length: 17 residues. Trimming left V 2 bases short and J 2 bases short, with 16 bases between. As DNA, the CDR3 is TGCGCCAGCAGCTTACCCGATCTAGCGTCAAACACCGGGGAGCTGTTTTTT. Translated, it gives CASSLPDLASNTGELFF.

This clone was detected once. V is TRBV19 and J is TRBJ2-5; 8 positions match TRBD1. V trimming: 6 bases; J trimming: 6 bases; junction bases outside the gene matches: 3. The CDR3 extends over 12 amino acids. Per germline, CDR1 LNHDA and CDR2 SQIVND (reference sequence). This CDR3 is CASSGDRQTQYF. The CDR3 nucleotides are TGTGCCAGTAGCGGGGACAGGCAGACCCAGTACTTC.

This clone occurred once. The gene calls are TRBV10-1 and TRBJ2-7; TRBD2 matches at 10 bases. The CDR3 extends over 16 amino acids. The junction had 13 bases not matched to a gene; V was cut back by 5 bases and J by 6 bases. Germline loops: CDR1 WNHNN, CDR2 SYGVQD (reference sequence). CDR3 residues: CASSPAGGPSGGEQYF. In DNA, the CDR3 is TGCGCCAGCAGTCCAGCGGGAGGGCCCTCGGGTGGCGAGCAGTACTTC.

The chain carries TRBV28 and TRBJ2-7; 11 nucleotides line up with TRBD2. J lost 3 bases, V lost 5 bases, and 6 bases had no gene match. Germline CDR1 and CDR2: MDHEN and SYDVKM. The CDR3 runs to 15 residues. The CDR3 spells CASSPGTSGFYEQYF. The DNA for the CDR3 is TGTGCCAGCAGTCCCGGGACTAGCGGCTTCTACGAGCAGTACTTC. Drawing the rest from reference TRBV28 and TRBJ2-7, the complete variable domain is DVKVTQSSRYLVKRTGEKVFLECVQDMDHENMFWYRQDPGLGLRLIYFSYDVKMKEKGDIPEGYSVSREKKERFSLILESASTNQTSMYLCASSPGTSGFYEQYFGPGTRLTVT.